The clone carrying this TCR beta chain came up a few times. Reverse transcription used about 0.45 to 1 ug RNA and random hexamers. TCRdb re-called the immunoSEQ multiplex PCR reads with MiXCR, one entry per CDR3 protein. The table lists more than 150,000 distinct CDR3 sequences, 90% to 97% of them singletons. This sample is drawn from a study of CD8 T cells in Susac syndrome. Patients with Susac syndrome fulfilled recently defined diagnostic criteria for definite or probable disease. Negative magnetic isolation gave CD8+ and CD4+ cells; FACS enriched CD8+ TEMRA. Germline assignment: CDR1 LGHDT and CDR2 YNNKEL (reference sequence). The V and J ends lost 3 bases and 0 bases respectively, with 8 bases between them. The CDR3 contains 14 residues.

This clonotype was sampled from a human donor with Susac syndrome. Sequenced: CD4+ T cells from PBMCs. V and J are TRBV3-1 and TRBJ1-2; no clear D gene. The DNA of the CDR3 is TGTGCCAGCAGCCAGGGCGGATCTAACTATGGCTACACCTTC. This translates into CASSQGGSNYGYTF.